Each of the 20 T cell receptor beta chains below was sequenced from the same sample in a study of neurological immune-mediated disorders. One entry per CDR3 protein, called by TCRdb with MiXCR from the 5' RACE reads. The profile shows about 50,000 distinct CDR3 sequences, roughly 4.6% of them singletons. The sequenced sample was PBMCs. The receptors stem from a man aged 50-59 years with multiple sclerosis.

In its sample, this clonotype was seen many times. This chain joins TRBV5-1 and TRBJ2-2; 10 nucleotides agree with TRBD2. V shed 4 bases and J 5 bases; nucleotides not matched to a gene: 11. Germline loops: CDR1 SGHRS, CDR2 YFSETQ. The CDR3 spans 17 residues. Written as DNA, the CDR3 is TGCGCCAGCAGCCCTCACTCAGCGGGGGGGAGGACCGGGGAGCTGTTTTTT. It specifies CASSPHSAGGRTGELFF.

Ten or more counts support this clonotype. The rearrangement joins TRBV28 to TRBJ2-2; TRBD2 matches at 11 bases. The CDR3 totals 19 residues. CDR1 and CDR2 (germline): MDHEN, SYDVKM. Trimming took 6 bases from V and 6 from J; bases not matched to a gene: 18. DNA for the CDR3: TGTGCCAGCAGCTCTTCACAGGGAAAAGCTAGCGGGAGGCCCGGGGAGCTGTTTTTT. Its protein product is CASSSSQGKASGRPGELFF.

This clonotype was found many times. The chain is built from TRBV9 and TRBJ2-6; 8 nucleotides agree with TRBD1. CDR3 length equals 17 residues. J gave up 2 bases and V 3 bases, and 7 bases lay outside the gene matches. Germline-derived CDR1 and CDR2 are SGDLS and YYNGEE. DNA for the CDR3: TGTGCCAGCAGCGGCCCAGTCAGGGGGCCTGGGGCCAACGTCCTGACTTTC. Amino acid sequence: CASSGPVRGPGANVLTF.

The chain recombines TRBV7-9 with TRBJ2-1; TRBD2 matches at 10 bases. This CDR3 is 17 amino acids long. Looked up from germline, CDR1 is SEHNR and CDR2 is FQNEAQ (reference sequence). The J segment lost 4 bases and the V segment lost 5 bases, leaving 11 bases of the junction unmatched. The CDR3 sequence is CASSPRTSGPEYNEQFF. The CDR3 DNA sequence: TGTGCCAGCAGCCCCCGGACTAGCGGCCCCGAGTACAATGAGCAGTTCTTC. Full variable domain (outside the CDR3, taken from reference TRBV7-9 and TRBJ2-1): DTGVSQNPRHKITKRGQNVTFRCDPISEHNRLYWYRQTLGQGPEFLTYFQNEAQLEKSRLLSDRFSAERPKGSFSTLEIQRTEQGDSAMYLCASSPRTSGPEYNEQFFGPGTRLTVL.

Many counts were recorded for this clonotype. This chain links TRBV3-1 with TRBJ2-5, with D possibly TRBD2 on 5 matching bases. The CDR3 extends over 16 amino acids. Trimming shortened V by 0 bases and J by 5 bases, and 16 bases separated the two germline ends. The germline gives CDR1 LGHDT, CDR2 YNNKEL (reference sequence). The CDR3 reads CASSQDFGLGVETQYF. The DNA of the CDR3 is TGTGCCAGCAGCCAAGATTTCGGCTTGGGAGTGGAGACCCAGTACTTC.

This clonotype was detected many times. CDR3 in DNA: TGTGCCAGCAGCTCAGAGGACAGGGGCCCAAAAAAGCAATACGAGCAGTACTTC. It codes for CASSSEDRGPKKQYEQYF. The J gene is TRBJ2-7, the V gene TRBV7-9, with TRBD1 identical over 9 bases. The CDR3 contains 18 residues. The V gene's germline CDR1 is SEHNR and CDR2 FQNEAQ (reference sequence). Trimming cost V 4 bases and J 4 bases; bases outside gene matches: 17.

This clonotype was counted a few times. A much larger clone differs from this one at a single base, so this may be a read error. The final CDR3 position lacks the conserved phenylalanine or tryptophan, pointing to a likely read error. The rearrangement uses TRBV5-5 and TRBJ1-2; 10 bases fit TRBD1. The CDR3 totals 13 residues. Trimming took 4 bases from V and 10 from J; bases not matched to a gene: 7. Germline lookup yields CDR1 SGHKS and CDR2 YYEKEE (reference sequence). In DNA form, the CDR3 reads TGTGCCAGCAGCCATAGACAGGGGGCGGCCTACACCATC. The encoded protein is CASSHRQGAAYTI.

In its sample, this clonotype was seen many times. V usage is TRBV6-5 and J usage is TRBJ1-3; tentative D call: TRBD1 (5 bases). V gave up 6 bases and J gave up 0 bases, with 18 bases separating them. Germline CDR1 is MNHEY and CDR2 is SVGAGI. The CDR3 is 17 amino acids. CDR3 nucleotides: TGTGCCAGCAGGGCGGGACTTCTGGAGGCCTCTGGAAACACCATATATTTT. This gives the protein CASRAGLLEASGNTIYF.

This clonotype was found many times. J is TRBJ2-3 and V is TRBV5-5; D possibly corresponds to TRBD1 (6 bases). Deletions cut 1 base from V and 0 bases from J, with 9 bases between. CDR3 length: 15 residues. In germline, CDR1 is SGHKS, CDR2 YYEKEE (reference sequence). The CDR3 DNA reads TGTGCCAGCAGCTTGACAGGGACAAGCACAGATACGCAGTATTTT. Translation gives CASSLTGTSTDTQYF.

This clonotype was seen just once. The V gene is TRBV28, the J gene TRBJ2-3; 7 nucleotides agree with TRBD2. Per germline, CDR1 MDHEN and CDR2 SYDVKM. The CDR3 spans 14 residues. Germline trimming cut 6 bases from V and 7 bases from J; bases unmatched to any gene: 10. CDR3 bases: TGTGCCAGCAGCCAAGCGGGGAAGGGATATACGCAGTATTTT. Its protein product is CASSQAGKGYTQYF.

This clonotype has at least ten counts. The chain recombines TRBV5-1 with TRBJ2-7; possible D gene TRBD1, 5 bases. From germline, CDR1 is SGHRS and CDR2 YFSETQ. Deletions cut 3 bases from V and 4 bases from J, with 14 bases between. This CDR3 comprises 14 residues. CDR3 bases: TGCGCCAGCAGCTCTAACCGGACACCTTACGAGCAGTACTTC. Amino acid sequence: CASSSNRTPYEQYF.

This clonotype was detected many times. The chain uses TRBV20-1 and TRBJ2-5; 7 positions agree with TRBD1. This CDR3 region has 13 residues. V shed 0 bases, J shed 3 bases, and the junction held 1 base outside the gene matches. CDR1 and CDR2 from the germline V gene are DFQATT and SNEGSKA (reference sequence). CDR3 protein: CSARDRGKETQYF. In DNA, the CDR3 is TGCAGTGCTAGAGACAGGGGGAAAGAGACCCAGTACTTC.

This clonotype was detected a few times. Given a much more abundant clone one base away, this may be a read error. The chain has TRBV29-1 and TRBJ1-1; perhaps TRBD1 as D (5 bases). Between the trimmed V and J ends, which lost 4 bases and 7 bases, there was a span of 22 bases. Per germline, CDR1 SQVTM and CDR2 ANQGSEA. The CDR3 has 15 residues. DNA of the CDR3: TGCAGCGTTGGGACACCTGATGGAAAGGTCTTTGAAGCTTTCTTT. Amino acids: CSVGTPDGKVFEAFF.

V and J are TRBV5-1 and TRBJ2-3; 16 positions match TRBD2. Trimming removed 3 bases from V and 3 bases from J; junction bases left unmatched: 4. Germline CDR1 reads SGHRS; CDR2 reads YFSETQ. The CDR3 extends over 17 amino acids. The CDR3 nucleotides are TGCGCCAGCAGCTGGGGACTAGCGGGGGGGTCAACAGATACGCAGTATTTT. Amino acid sequence: CASSWGLAGGSTDTQYF.

This clonotype was seen a few times. The chain uses TRBV6-4 and TRBJ2-3, with D maybe TRBD2 (5 bases). V lost 7 bases and J 3 bases, leaving 14 bases between the germline ends. This CDR3 spans 14 amino acids. Germline CDR1 is MRHNA and CDR2 is SNTAGT. CDR3 bases: TGTGCCAGCAAGGCCGGGATCGAGACAGATACGCAGTATTTT. Protein: CASKAGIETDTQYF.

This clonotype was counted at least ten times. The CDR3 loop is CASSPDRVFREQYF. The CDR3 nucleotides read TGCGCCAGCAGTCCGGACAGGGTGTTTCGTGAGCAGTACTTC. J is TRBJ2-7 and V is TRBV5-1; TRBD1 matches at 8 bases. J gave up 7 bases and V 5 bases, and 11 bases lay outside the gene matches. Per germline, CDR1 SGHRS and CDR2 YFSETQ. CDR3 length equals 14 residues.

There are many counts of this clonotype. The J gene is TRBJ1-4, the V gene TRBV6-2 or TRBV6-3; tentative D call: TRBD1 (6 bases). In germline, CDR1 is MNHEY, CDR2 SVGEGT. This CDR3 is built from 16 residues. Trimming left V 6 bases short and J 5 bases short, with 19 bases between. CDR3 DNA sequence: TGTGCCAGCAGATCTCGGTCGACAGGCGTCAATGAAAAACTGTTTTTT. Protein product: CASRSRSTGVNEKLFF.

This clonotype was detected many times. The chain carries TRBV4-1 and TRBJ1-1; unclear D gene. Germline V gene sequence: CDR1 MGHRA, CDR2 YSYEKL. Trimming took 3 bases from V and 3 from J, leaving 17 bases between them. The CDR3 totals 16 residues. The CDR3: CASSQATRTRDTEAFF. The CDR3 coding sequence is TGCGCCAGCAGCCAGGCTACCCGGACGAGGGACACTGAAGCTTTCTTT.

This clonotype showed up many times. The rearrangement joins TRBV20-1 to TRBJ1-1, with D possibly TRBD1 on 5 matching bases. The CDR3 is 13 amino acids. Trimming removed 1 base at V and 4 bases at J, with 10 bases between. CDR1 and CDR2 from the germline V gene are DFQATT and SNEGSKA (reference sequence). The CDR3 DNA reads TGCAGTGCTAGAGTGGCCAGGGCCACTGAAGCTTTCTTT. It codes for CSARVARATEAFF.

This clonotype was picked up many times. The chain recombines TRBV28 with TRBJ2-7; 8 bases are shared with TRBD1. The CDR3 runs to 12 residues. The germline V gene has CDR1 MDHEN and CDR2 SYDVKM. V was pared by 6 bases and J by 7 bases, with 5 bases of the junction left unmatched. In nucleotides, the CDR3 is TGTGCCAGCAGACAGGGGGTTGGGGAGCAGTACTTC. This sequence encodes CASRQGVGEQYF.